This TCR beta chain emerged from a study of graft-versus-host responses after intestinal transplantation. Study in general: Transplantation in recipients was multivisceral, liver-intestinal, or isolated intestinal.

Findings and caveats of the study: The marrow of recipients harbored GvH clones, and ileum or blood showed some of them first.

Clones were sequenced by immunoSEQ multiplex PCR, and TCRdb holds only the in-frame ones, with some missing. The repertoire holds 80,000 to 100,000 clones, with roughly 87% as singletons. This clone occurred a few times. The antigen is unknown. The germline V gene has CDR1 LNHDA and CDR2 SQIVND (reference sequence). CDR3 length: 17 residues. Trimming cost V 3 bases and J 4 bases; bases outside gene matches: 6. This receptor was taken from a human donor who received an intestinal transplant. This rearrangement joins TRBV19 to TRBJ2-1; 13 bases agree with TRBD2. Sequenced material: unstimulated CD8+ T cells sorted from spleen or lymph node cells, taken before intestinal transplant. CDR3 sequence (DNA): TGTGCCAGTAGTATGACTAGCGGGGGGCCCTTTTACAATGAGCAGTTCTTC. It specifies CASSMTSGGPFYNEQFF. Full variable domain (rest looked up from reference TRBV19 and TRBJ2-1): DGGITQSPKYLFRKEGQNVTLSCEQNLNHDAMYWYRQDPGQGLRLIYYSQIVNDFQKGDIAEGYSVSREKKESFPLTVTSAQKNPTAFYLCASSMTSGGPFYNEQFFGPGTRLTVL.